Shown below are 3 T cell receptor beta chains from a single sample sequenced in a study of blood T cell repertoires in COVID-19. The assay was immunoSEQ multiplex PCR, and TCRdb's table has in-frame clones only and misses some. The sample carries 45,000 to 55,000 clones, about nine tenths recorded once. The sample was peripheral blood. Receptors were obtained from a woman between 35 and 50 years old with active COVID-19.

The table lists this clone with a count of one. J is TRBJ1-5 and V is TRBV27, with D unresolved. CDR1 is MNHEY, CDR2 SMNVEV, per germline (reference sequence). This CDR3 has 12 residues. Trimming stripped 4 bases from V and 5 bases from J, with 6 bases between. The CDR3 DNA is TGTGCCAGCAGTTCTCAGGATCAGCCCCAGCATTTT. This gives the protein CASSSQDQPQHF.

The chain uses TRBV29-1 and TRBJ2-1, with 13 nucleotides matching TRBD2. V was clipped by 5 bases and J by 6 bases; unmatched bases: 1. There are 13 residues in the CDR3. Germline V CDR1 and CDR2: SQVTM, ANQGSEA. The CDR3 reads CSVWTSGSNEQFF. DNA of the CDR3: TGCAGCGTTTGGACTAGCGGGAGCAATGAGCAGTTCTTC.

The J gene is TRBJ1-3, the V gene TRBV7-8; a weak D match, TRBD1 (6 bases). Germline loops: CDR1 SGHVS, CDR2 FQNEAQ. The CDR3 has 13 residues. Trimming shortened V by 4 bases and J by 5 bases, and 9 bases separated the two germline ends. The CDR3 loop reads CASSSQGRNTIYF. CDR3 sequence (DNA): TGTGCCAGCAGCTCACAGGGACGAAACACCATATATTTT.